This T cell receptor beta chain came from a study of blood T cell repertoires in COVID-19. Study summary: T cells, B-cell-depleted T cells, or PBMCs provided the cDNA or gDNA that served as material.

V lost 4 bases, J lost 8 bases, and 14 bases lay in between. CDR3 length: 13 residues. Looked up from germline, CDR1 is LNHDA and CDR2 is SQIVND (reference sequence). Sequenced by immunoSEQ multiplex PCR; TCRdb stores in-frame clones only, minus some. The sample has approximately 77,000 clones, roughly 88% seen once. This TCR was sampled from a man aged 25-40 years with acute or convalescent COVID-19. The sequenced sample consisted of peripheral blood. This sequence joins TRBV19 and TRBJ1-2; D gene unclear. CDR3 in DNA: TGTGCCAGTAGTACGCCGGGGATAGAGGGCTACACCTTC. Residues: CASSTPGIEGYTF. The whole variable domain, filled in from reference TRBV19 and TRBJ1-2, reads DGGITQSPKYLFRKEGQNVTLSCEQNLNHDAMYWYRQDPGQGLRLIYYSQIVNDFQKGDIAEGYSVSREKKESFPLTVTSAQKNPTAFYLCASSTPGIEGYTFGSGTRLTVV.